This T cell receptor (beta chain) was found in a study of shared clonotypes between healthy human individuals. On this clone: Antigen: not known.

Researchers ran the assay at a deep level. Measured with immunoSEQ multiplex PCR; TCRdb has only the in-frame clones, and not every one. The table has around 1,100,000 clones, roughly 80% seen once. Points from the study as a whole: Clonotypes which were not shared had lower generation probabilities than clonotypes that all four donors shared. The study drew on few donors, limiting represented genetic and exposure-history diversity.

The sample comprised memory CD4+ T cells from PBMCs. Subset of the sample: CD45RA-negative fraction. The receptor was isolated from a man between 18 and 29 years old in good health. Some clones in this sample may be carry-over from other donors' samples.

DNA for the CDR3: TGCAGCGCAGACAATTACGGTCGAGGAAAACTGTTTTTT. Its protein is CSADNYGRGKLFF. The V gene is TRBV29-1, the J gene TRBJ1-4; unclear D gene. V shed 7 bases and J shed 10 bases, with 19 bases lying between them. From germline, CDR1 is SQVTM and CDR2 ANQGSEA. The CDR3 loop spans 13 amino acids.